The 14 T cell receptor beta chains presented below share a single source sample, sequenced in a study of graft-versus-host responses after intestinal transplantation. Antigens for these TCRs are unknown. Here immunoSEQ multiplex PCR was the method, and the copy in TCRdb shows in-frame clones only, minus some. The sample lists about 99,000 clones, less than 95% occurring once. The source was unstimulated CD8+ T cells sorted from spleen or lymph node cells, collected before transplant. These receptors all stem from a human donor who was the organ donor for an intestinal transplant.

This sequence joins TRBV13 and TRBJ1-1; the D gene is possibly TRBD1 (6 bases). This CDR3 contains 20 residues. V lost 2 bases and J 7 bases, leaving 32 bases between the germline ends. CDR1 and CDR2 (germline): PRHDT, FYEKMQ (reference sequence). For the CDR3, the DNA is TGTGCCAGCAGCTTATTCGGGATATTTAGCGACAGGCCGCTAAGAGTTGAAGCTTTCTTT. Protein sequence: CASSLFGIFSDRPLRVEAFF.

The chain carries TRBV7-9 and TRBJ1-5, with unresolved D. The ends were cut back, 3 bases at V and 0 bases at J, with 9 bases in the middle. Per the germline V gene, CDR1 is SEHNR and CDR2 is FQNEAQ (reference sequence). This CDR3 contains 15 residues. The CDR3 loop reads CASSFGYYSNQPQHF. CDR3 sequence (DNA): TGTGCCAGCAGCTTCGGGTATTATAGCAATCAGCCCCAGCATTTT.

V gene TRBV5-4 combines with J gene TRBJ2-3; perhaps TRBD2 as D (6 bases). V dropped 4 bases and J dropped 0 bases, with 18 bases sitting between them. Germline CDR1 reads SGHNT; CDR2 reads YYREEE (reference sequence). The CDR3 totals 17 residues. CDR3 sequence (DNA): TGTGCCAGCAGCCATATATTCGGGACTCCGAGCACAGATACGCAGTATTTT. Its protein product is CASSHIFGTPSTDTQYF.

V gene TRBV16 combines with J gene TRBJ2-1, with D possibly being TRBD1 (5 bases). CDR1 KGHSY and CDR2 FQNENV come from the germline V gene. The CDR3 covers 12 residues. The ends were cut back, 5 bases at V and 9 bases at J, with 11 bases in the middle. The DNA for the CDR3 is TGTGCCAGCAGCGAAGAAGGGGTTGAGCAGTTCTTC. As protein: CASSEEGVEQFF.

This clone has just one count. The chain recombines TRBV28 with TRBJ2-3, with D maybe TRBD2 (6 bases). CDR1 is MDHEN, CDR2 SYDVKM, per germline. This CDR3 spans 15 amino acids. Trimming pared 1 base from V and 0 bases from J, leaving 8 bases between. The CDR3 nucleotides read TGTGCCAGCAGTTTATCGGGACTTAGCACAGATACGCAGTATTTT. This codes for CASSLSGLSTDTQYF. Based on the CDR3 plus reference TRBV28 and TRBJ2-3, the full variable domain is DVKVTQSSRYLVKRTGEKVFLECVQDMDHENMFWYRQDPGLGLRLIYFSYDVKMKEKGDIPEGYSVSREKKERFSLILESASTNQTSMYLCASSLSGLSTDTQYFGPGTRLTVL.

J is TRBJ2-5 and V is TRBV19; D is possibly TRBD1 (6 bases). V gave up 4 bases and J gave up 5 bases, with 17 bases separating them. Germline V gives CDR1 LNHDA, CDR2 SQIVND (reference sequence). The CDR3 length is 15 residues. Written as DNA, the CDR3 is TGTGCCAGTAGTACGGATGCAGGGGCGGACGAGACCCAGTACTTC. Amino acid sequence: CASSTDAGADETQYF.

V is TRBV11-3 and J is TRBJ2-7; TRBD1 aligns across 7 bases. V was clipped by 5 bases and J by 0 bases; unmatched bases: 13. The CDR3 is 17 amino acids. Per germline, CDR1 SGHNT and CDR2 YENEEA. CDR3 in DNA: TGTGCCAGCAGCGTAGTGAGTATCACAGGGGCCTCCTACGAGCAGTACTTC. This codes for CASSVVSITGASYEQYF.

V gene TRBV7-2 combines with J gene TRBJ2-7, with D uncertain. CDR1 is SGHTA and CDR2 is FQGNSA in the germline V gene. The CDR3 is 14 amino acids. Trimming pared 6 bases from V and 0 bases from J, leaving 12 bases between. The CDR3 region has the DNA TGTGCCAGCAGTTCCACACCTCACTCCTACGAGCAGTACTTC. This codes for CASSSTPHSYEQYF. Combining the CDR3 with reference TRBV7-2 and TRBJ2-7 gives the whole variable domain GAGVSQSPSNKVTEKGKDVELRCDPISGHTALYWYRQSLGQGLEFLIYFQGNSAPDKSGLPSDRFSAERTGGSVSTLTIQRTQQEDSAVYLCASSSTPHSYEQYFGPGTRLTVT.

The J gene is TRBJ2-4, the V gene TRBV6-1; 8 nucleotides line up with TRBD1. The CDR3 extends over 18 amino acids. The germline gives CDR1 MNHNS, CDR2 SASEGT. The junction had 23 bases not matched to a gene; V was cut back by 4 bases and J by 12 bases. The CDR3 sequence is CASSVSQSLRQGLKSQYF. The CDR3 DNA reads TGTGCCAGCAGTGTGTCCCAGAGTTTGAGACAGGGGTTGAAGTCTCAGTACTTC.

J is TRBJ2-5 and V is TRBV18, with 9 bases aligning to TRBD2. V lost 5 bases to trimming and J lost 4 bases; unmatched junction nucleotides: 8. This CDR3 comprises 15 residues. Germline V gene data show CDR1 as KGHSH and CDR2 as LQKENI. The CDR3 bases are TGTGCCAGCTCAGAAGCGGGGGGTCCCCCAGAGACCCAGTACTTC. Amino acid sequence: CASSEAGGPPETQYF.

CDR3 loop: CASSHASGSHNEQFF. CDR3 coding DNA: TGCGCCAGCAGCCATGCTAGCGGGAGCCACAATGAGCAGTTCTTC. The rearrangement joins TRBV10-1 to TRBJ2-1; TRBD2 matches 10 bases. CDR1 is WNHNN, CDR2 SYGVQD, per germline (reference sequence). This CDR3 comprises 15 residues. V shed 6 bases and J 5 bases; nucleotides not matched to a gene: 7.

The chain couples TRBV5-1 to TRBJ2-7, with D possibly being TRBD2 (6 bases). Looked up from germline, CDR1 is SGHRS and CDR2 is YFSETQ. V was pared by 1 base and J by 0 bases, with 11 bases between. This CDR3 is 15 amino acids long. CDR3 in DNA: TGCGCCAGCAGCTTGATGGGGGGAGGCTCCTACGAGCAGTACTTC. The encoded protein is CASSLMGGGSYEQYF.

The rearrangement uses TRBV11-3 and TRBJ2-7, with a possible D match to TRBD1 (5 bases). The CDR3 totals 14 residues. With 4 bases removed from V and 2 bases from J, the gap between germline ends came to 12 bases. Germline CDR1 and CDR2: SGHNT and YENEEA. The CDR3 DNA follows: TGTGCCAGCAGCTCAACCAGGGTGCCCTACGAGCAGTACTTC. The encoded protein is CASSSTRVPYEQYF. Variable domain in full (rest from reference TRBV11-3 and TRBJ2-7): EAGVVQSPRYKIIEKKQPVAFWCNPISGHNTLYWYLQNLGQGPELLIRYENEEAVDDSQLPKDRFSAERLKGVDSTLKIQPAELGDSAVYLCASSSTRVPYEQYFGPGTRLTVT.

This sequence joins TRBV6-5 and TRBJ1-2, with D hard to call. Trimming took off 5 bases at V and 5 bases at J, with 15 bases between the two ends. The CDR3 totals 14 residues. CDR1 is MNHEY and CDR2 is SVGAGI in the germline V gene. CDR3 nucleotides: TGTGCCAGCAGTACCTTCCCCCCGCGGTATGGCTACACCTTC. Amino acids: CASSTFPPRYGYTF.